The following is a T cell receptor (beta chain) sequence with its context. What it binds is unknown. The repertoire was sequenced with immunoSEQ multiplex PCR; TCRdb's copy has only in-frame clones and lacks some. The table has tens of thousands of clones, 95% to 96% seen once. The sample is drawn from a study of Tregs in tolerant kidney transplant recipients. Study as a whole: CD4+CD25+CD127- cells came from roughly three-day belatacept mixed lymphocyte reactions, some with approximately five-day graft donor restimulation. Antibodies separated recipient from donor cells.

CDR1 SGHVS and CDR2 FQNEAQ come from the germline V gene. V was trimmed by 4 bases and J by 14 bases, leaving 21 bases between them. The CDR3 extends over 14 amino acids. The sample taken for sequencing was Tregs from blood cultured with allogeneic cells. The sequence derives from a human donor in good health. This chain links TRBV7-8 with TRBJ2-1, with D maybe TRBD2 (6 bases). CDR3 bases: TGTGCCAGCAGCTCGCTACCCGGGAGCACGGGGGAGTTCTTC. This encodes CASSSLPGSTGEFF. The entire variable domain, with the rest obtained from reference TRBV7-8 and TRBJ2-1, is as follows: GAGVSQSPRYKVAKRGQDVALRCDPISGHVSLFWYQQALGQGPEFLTYFQNEAQLDKSGLPSDRFFAERPEGSVSTLKIQRTQQEDSAVYLCASSSLPGSTGEFFGPGTRLTVL.